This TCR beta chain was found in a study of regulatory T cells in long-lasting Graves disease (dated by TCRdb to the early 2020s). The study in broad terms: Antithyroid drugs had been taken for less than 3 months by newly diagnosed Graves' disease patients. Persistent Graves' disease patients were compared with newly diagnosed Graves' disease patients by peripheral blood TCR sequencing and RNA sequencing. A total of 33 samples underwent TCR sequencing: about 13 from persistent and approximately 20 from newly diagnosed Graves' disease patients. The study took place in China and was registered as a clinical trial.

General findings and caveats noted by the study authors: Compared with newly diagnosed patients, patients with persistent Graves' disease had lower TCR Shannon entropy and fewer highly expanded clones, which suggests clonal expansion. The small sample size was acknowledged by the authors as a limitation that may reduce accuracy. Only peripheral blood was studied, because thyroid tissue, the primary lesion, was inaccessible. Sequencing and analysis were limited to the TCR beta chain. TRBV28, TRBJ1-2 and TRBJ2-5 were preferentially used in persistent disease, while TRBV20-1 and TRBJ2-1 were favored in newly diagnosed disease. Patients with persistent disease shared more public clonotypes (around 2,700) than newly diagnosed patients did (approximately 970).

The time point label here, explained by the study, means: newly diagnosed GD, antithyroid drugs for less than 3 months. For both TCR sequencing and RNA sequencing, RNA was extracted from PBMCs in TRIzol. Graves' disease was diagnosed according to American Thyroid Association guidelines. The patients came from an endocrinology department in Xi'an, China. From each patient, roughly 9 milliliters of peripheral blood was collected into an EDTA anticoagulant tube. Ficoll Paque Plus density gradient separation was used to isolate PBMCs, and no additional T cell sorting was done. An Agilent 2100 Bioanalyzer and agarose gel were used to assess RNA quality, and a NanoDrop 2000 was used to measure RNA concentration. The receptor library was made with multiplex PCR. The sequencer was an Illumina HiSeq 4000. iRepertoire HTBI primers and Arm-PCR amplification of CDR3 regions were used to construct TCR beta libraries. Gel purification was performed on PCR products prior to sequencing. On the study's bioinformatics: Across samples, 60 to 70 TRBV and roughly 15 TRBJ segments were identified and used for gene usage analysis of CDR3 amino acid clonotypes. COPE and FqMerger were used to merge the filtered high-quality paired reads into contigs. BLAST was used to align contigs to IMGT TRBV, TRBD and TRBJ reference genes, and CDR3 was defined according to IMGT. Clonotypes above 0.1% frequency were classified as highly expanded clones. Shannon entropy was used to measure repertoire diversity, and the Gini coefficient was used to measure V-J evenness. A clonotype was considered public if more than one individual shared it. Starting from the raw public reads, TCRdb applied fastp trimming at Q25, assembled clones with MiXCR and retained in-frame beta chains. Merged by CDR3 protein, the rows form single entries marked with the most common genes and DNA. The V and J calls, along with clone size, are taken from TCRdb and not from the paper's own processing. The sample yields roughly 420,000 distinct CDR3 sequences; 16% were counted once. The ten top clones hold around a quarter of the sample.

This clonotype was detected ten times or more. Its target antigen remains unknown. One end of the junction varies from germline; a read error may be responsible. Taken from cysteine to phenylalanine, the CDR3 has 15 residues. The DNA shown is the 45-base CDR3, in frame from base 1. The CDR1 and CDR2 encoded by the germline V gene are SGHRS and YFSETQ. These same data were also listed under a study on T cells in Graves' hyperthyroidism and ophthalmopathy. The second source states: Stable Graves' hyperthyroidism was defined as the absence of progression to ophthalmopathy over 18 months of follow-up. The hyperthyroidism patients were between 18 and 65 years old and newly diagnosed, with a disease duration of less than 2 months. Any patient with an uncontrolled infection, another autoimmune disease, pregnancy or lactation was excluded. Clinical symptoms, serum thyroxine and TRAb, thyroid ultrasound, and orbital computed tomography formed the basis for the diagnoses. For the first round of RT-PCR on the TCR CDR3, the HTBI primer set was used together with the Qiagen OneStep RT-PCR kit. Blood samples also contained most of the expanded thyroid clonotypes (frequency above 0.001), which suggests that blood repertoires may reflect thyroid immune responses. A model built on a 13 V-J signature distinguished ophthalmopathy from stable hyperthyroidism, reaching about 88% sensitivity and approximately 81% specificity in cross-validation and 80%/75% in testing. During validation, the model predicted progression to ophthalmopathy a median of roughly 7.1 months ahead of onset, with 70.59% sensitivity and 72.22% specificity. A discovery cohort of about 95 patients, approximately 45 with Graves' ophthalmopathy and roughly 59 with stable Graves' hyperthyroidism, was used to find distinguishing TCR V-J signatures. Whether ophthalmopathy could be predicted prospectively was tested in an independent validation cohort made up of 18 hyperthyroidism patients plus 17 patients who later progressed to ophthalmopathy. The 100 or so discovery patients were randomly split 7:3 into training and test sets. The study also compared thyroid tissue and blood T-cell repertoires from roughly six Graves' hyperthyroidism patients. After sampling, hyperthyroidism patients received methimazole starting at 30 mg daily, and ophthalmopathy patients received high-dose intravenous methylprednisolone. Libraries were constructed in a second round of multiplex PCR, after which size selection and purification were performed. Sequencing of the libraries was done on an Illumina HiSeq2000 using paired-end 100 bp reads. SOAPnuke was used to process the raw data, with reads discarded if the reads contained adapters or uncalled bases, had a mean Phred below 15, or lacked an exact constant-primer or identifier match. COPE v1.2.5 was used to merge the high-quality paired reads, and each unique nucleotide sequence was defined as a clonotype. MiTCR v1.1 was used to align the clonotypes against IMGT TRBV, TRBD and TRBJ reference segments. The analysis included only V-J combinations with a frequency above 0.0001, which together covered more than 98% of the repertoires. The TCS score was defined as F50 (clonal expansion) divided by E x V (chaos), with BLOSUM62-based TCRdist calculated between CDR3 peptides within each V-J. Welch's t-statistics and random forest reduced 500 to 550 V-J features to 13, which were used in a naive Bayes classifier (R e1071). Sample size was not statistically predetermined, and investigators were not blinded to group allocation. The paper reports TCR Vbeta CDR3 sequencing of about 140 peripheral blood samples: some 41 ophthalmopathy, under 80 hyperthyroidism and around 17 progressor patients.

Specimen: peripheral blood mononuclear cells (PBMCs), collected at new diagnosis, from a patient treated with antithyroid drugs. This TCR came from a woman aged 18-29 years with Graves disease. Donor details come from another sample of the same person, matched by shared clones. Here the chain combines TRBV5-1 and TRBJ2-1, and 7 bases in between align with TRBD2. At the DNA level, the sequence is TGTGCCAGCAGCCTAGCGGCGGTCTCCTACAATGAGCAGTTCTTC. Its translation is CASSLAAVSYNEQFF.